Below, 19 T cell receptor beta chains from the same sample are listed, as sequenced in a study of blood T cell repertoires in COVID-19. The table came from immunoSEQ multiplex PCR; TCRdb's copy has only in-frame clones and leaves some out. Of 100,000 or so clones listed, roughly 86% are singletons. The sample taken for sequencing was peripheral blood. The receptors stem from a man in his fifties with active or convalescent COVID-19.

The chain joins TRBV6-1 to TRBJ2-3; 9 positions match TRBD2. Germline V gives CDR1 MNHNS, CDR2 SASEGT. The J segment lost 6 bases and the V segment lost 1 base, leaving 17 bases of the junction unmatched. The CDR3 loop spans 19 amino acids. CDR3 coding DNA: TGTGCCAGCAGTGAAGAAGGCGGGGGGGTCCCACTTGCCCCGGATACGCAGTATTTT. This encodes CASSEEGGGVPLAPDTQYF.

This clone is a singleton in its sample. V gene TRBV11-2 combines with J gene TRBJ1-2; a possible D gene is TRBD1 (6 bases). This CDR3 is built from 15 residues. The V gene lost 2 bases and the J gene lost 7 bases, with 17 bases spanning the gap. Germline V CDR1 and CDR2: SGHAT, FQNNGV. CDR3 residues: CASSLNLQGWSGYTF. Here the CDR3 DNA reads TGTGCCAGCAGCTTAAATCTCCAGGGGTGGAGTGGCTACACCTTC.

The V call is TRBV29-1, the J call TRBJ1-5, with TRBD1 matching over 8 bases. V trimming: 6 bases; J trimming: 4 bases; junction bases outside the gene matches: 5. This CDR3 is built from 13 residues. Germline V gene sequence: CDR1 SQVTM, CDR2 ANQGSEA. CDR3 bases: TGCAGCGTGGCACAGGGGGAAAATCAGCCCCAGCATTTT. Amino acid sequence: CSVAQGENQPQHF.

The rearrangement uses TRBV27 and TRBJ1-6; D is unresolved. CDR3 length: 13 amino acids. Germline CDR1 is MNHEY and CDR2 is SMNVEV (reference sequence). Trimming shortened V by 2 bases and J by 5 bases, and 4 bases separated the two germline ends. CDR3 region: CASSLNNNSPLHF. The CDR3 nucleotides are TGTGCCAGCAGTTTAAACAATAATTCACCCCTCCACTTT.

The chain couples TRBV19 to TRBJ2-7, with 12 bases identical to TRBD1. From germline, CDR1 is LNHDA and CDR2 SQIVND (reference sequence). V dropped 6 bases and J dropped 6; count of bases not matched to a gene: 6. The CDR3 has 14 residues. Here the CDR3 DNA reads TGTGCCAGTAGACCGGGACAGGGGGCCTTCGAGCAGTACTTC. It yields the protein CASRPGQGAFEQYF. The complete variable domain, with remaining parts taken from reference TRBV19 and TRBJ2-7, reads DGGITQSPKYLFRKEGQNVTLSCEQNLNHDAMYWYRQDPGQGLRLIYYSQIVNDFQKGDIAEGYSVSREKKESFPLTVTSAQKNPTAFYLCASRPGQGAFEQYFGPGTRLTVT.

Concerning this clone: Other DNA sequences within the sample encode an identical CDR3. V usage is TRBV5-1 and J usage is TRBJ2-5; 9 bases match TRBD1. The CDR3 length is 13 residues. From germline, CDR1 is SGHRS and CDR2 YFSETQ. Germline trimming cut 4 bases from V and 4 bases from J; bases unmatched to any gene: 2. CDR3 sequence reads: CASSPGQGETQYF. Written as DNA, the CDR3 is TGCGCCAGCAGCCCGGGACAGGGAGAGACCCAGTACTTC. Looking up the rest from reference TRBV5-1 and TRBJ2-5 gives the full variable domain: KAGVTQTPRYLIKTRGQQVTLSCSPISGHRSVSWYQQTPGQGLQFLFEYFSETQRNKGNFPGRFSGRQFSNSRSEMNVSTLELGDSALYLCASSPGQGETQYFGPGTRLLVL.

The rearrangement joins TRBV28 to TRBJ2-5; D is possibly TRBD1 (6 bases). The CDR3 length is 15 residues. Looked up from germline, CDR1 is MDHEN and CDR2 is SYDVKM. With 4 bases removed from V and 4 bases from J, the gap between germline ends came to 16 bases. CDR3 residues: CASSSHQGIGETQYF. The DNA for the CDR3 is TGTGCCAGCAGTTCCCATCAGGGGATAGGAGAGACCCAGTACTTC. Supplemented by reference TRBV28 and TRBJ2-5, the full variable domain reads DVKVTQSSRYLVKRTGEKVFLECVQDMDHENMFWYRQDPGLGLRLIYFSYDVKMKEKGDIPEGYSVSREKKERFSLILESASTNQTSMYLCASSSHQGIGETQYFGPGTRLLVL.

The chain carries TRBV10-2 and TRBJ1-5; D may be TRBD1 (6 bases). The CDR3 covers 14 residues. V was clipped by 6 bases and J by 6 bases, with 15 bases between them. Per the germline V gene, CDR1 is WSHSY and CDR2 is SAAADI. The CDR3 loop is CASSSGGASQPQHF. CDR3 coding DNA: TGCGCCAGCAGCTCGGGGGGGGCTAGTCAGCCCCAGCATTTT.

This clone has just one count. The chain recombines TRBV4-3 with TRBJ1-1; D ambiguous. The CDR3 contains 15 residues. Germline CDR1 and CDR2: LGHNA and YSLEER. V was shortened by 0 bases and J by 4 bases, with 12 bases between the two germline ends. The CDR3 coding sequence is TGCGCCAGCAGCCAAGATGGTCGAGGGTTCACTGAAGCTTTCTTT. Its protein is CASSQDGRGFTEAFF.

CDR3 in DNA: TGCGCCAGCAGCTCGACAGATTTGGAGCTGTTTTTT. Translated, it gives CASSSTDLELFF. V and J are TRBV5-1 and TRBJ2-2, with D perhaps matching TRBD1 (5 bases). The CDR3 is made up of 12 amino acids. Germline V gene sequence: CDR1 SGHRS, CDR2 YFSETQ. The V and J ends lost 3 bases and 10 bases respectively, with 10 bases between them.

The rearrangement links TRBV27 to TRBJ1-4; 9 positions agree with TRBD1. Looked up from germline, CDR1 is MNHEY and CDR2 is SMNVEV (reference sequence). Germline trimming cut 6 bases from V and 3 bases from J; bases unmatched to any gene: 11. This CDR3 is 17 amino acids long. DNA for the CDR3: TGTGCCAGCAGAACCACACAGGGGGCGTCGGCTAATGAAAAACTGTTTTTT. Its translation is CASRTTQGASANEKLFF.

This clone was seen a handful of times. The chain combines TRBV6-5 with TRBJ1-5, with D perhaps TRBD1 (6 bases). Trimming stripped 5 bases from V and 9 bases from J, with 14 bases between. Looked up from germline, CDR1 is MNHEY and CDR2 is SVGAGI. CDR3 length: 13 residues. The CDR3 DNA reads TGTGCCAGCAGTCCAGGGGATGGGCGGCCCCAGCATTTT. Translating gives CASSPGDGRPQHF.

The chain employs TRBV2 and TRBJ2-3, with 7 bases fitting TRBD1. The CDR3 runs to 13 residues. Germline loops: CDR1 SNHLY, CDR2 FYNNEI. Trimming at V came to 7 bases and at J to 2 bases, leaving 3 bases not matched to a gene. In DNA, the CDR3 is TGTGCCAGCACGACAGGGAACACAGATACGCAGTATTTT. It specifies CASTTGNTDTQYF.

The gene calls are TRBV3-1 (or the pseudogene TRBV3-2) and TRBJ2-2; 7 bases fit TRBD1. J lost 4 bases, V lost 3 bases, and 14 bases had no gene match. This CDR3 has 18 residues. The germline V gene has CDR1 LGHDT and CDR2 YNNKEL (reference sequence). CDR3 nucleotide sequence: TGTGCCAGCAGCCAGACAAAGGTCTTGAGGGGGCCCACCGGGGAGCTGTTTTTT. As protein: CASSQTKVLRGPTGELFF.

CDR3 nucleotides: TGCAGTGCTAGACGAGCCTACGAGCAGTACTTC. The encoded protein is CSARRAYEQYF. The chain employs TRBV20-1 and TRBJ2-7, with D unresolved. The V gene lost 2 bases and the J gene lost 2 bases, with 4 bases spanning the gap. The CDR3 is 11 amino acids. From germline, CDR1 is DFQATT and CDR2 SNEGSKA (reference sequence).

The genes are TRBV2 and TRBJ2-7; no firm D call. The CDR3 loop spans 13 amino acids. From germline, CDR1 is SNHLY and CDR2 FYNNEI. CDR3 loop: CASSEALHPEKYV. The CDR3 nucleotides read TGTGCCAGCAGTGAAGCGCTTCACCCCGAGAAGTACGTC.

The rearrangement joins TRBV10-3 to TRBJ1-6; TRBD1 agrees at 7 bases. This CDR3 spans 15 amino acids. Germline CDR1 and CDR2: ENHRY and SYGVKD. V dropped 3 bases and J dropped 5; count of bases not matched to a gene: 4. The CDR3 protein is CAISEQGINNSPLHF. The DNA for the CDR3 is TGTGCCATCAGTGAACAGGGGATAAATAATTCACCCCTCCACTTT.

The genes are TRBV7-9 and TRBJ1-4; maybe TRBD1 (5 bases). Looked up from germline, CDR1 is SEHNR and CDR2 is FQNEAQ (reference sequence). The CDR3 consists of 15 residues. The germline V and J ends were trimmed by 1 base and 4 bases, with 10 bases remaining between them. CDR3 amino acids: CASSLDGGVNEKLFF. In DNA form, the CDR3 reads TGTGCCAGCAGCTTAGATGGGGGGGTTAATGAAAAACTGTTTTTT.

The chain links TRBV18 to TRBJ2-7, with TRBD1 matching 7 bases. Germline values: CDR1 KGHSH, CDR2 LQKENI. The CDR3 consists of 14 residues. The J segment lost 2 bases and the V segment lost 3 bases, leaving 4 bases of the junction unmatched. This CDR3 reads CASSPGQSPYEQYV. CDR3 DNA: TGTGCCAGCTCACCGGGACAGTCACCCTACGAGCAGTACGTC.